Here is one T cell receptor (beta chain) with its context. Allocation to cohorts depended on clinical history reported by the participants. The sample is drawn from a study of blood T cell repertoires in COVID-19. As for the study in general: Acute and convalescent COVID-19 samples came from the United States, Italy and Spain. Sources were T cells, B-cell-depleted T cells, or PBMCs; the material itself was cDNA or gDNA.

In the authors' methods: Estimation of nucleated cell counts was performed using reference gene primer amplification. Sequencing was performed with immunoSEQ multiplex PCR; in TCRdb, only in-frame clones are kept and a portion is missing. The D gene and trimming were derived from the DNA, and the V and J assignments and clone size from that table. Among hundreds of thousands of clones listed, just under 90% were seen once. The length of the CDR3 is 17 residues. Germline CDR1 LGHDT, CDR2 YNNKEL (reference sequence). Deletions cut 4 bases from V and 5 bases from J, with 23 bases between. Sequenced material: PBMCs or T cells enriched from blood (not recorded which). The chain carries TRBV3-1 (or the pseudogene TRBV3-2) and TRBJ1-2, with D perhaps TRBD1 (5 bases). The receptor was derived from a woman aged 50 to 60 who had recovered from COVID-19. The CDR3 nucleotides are TGTGCCAGCAGCCCGGTCAGCCGGGTTACAGGAATGTATGGCTACACCTTC. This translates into CASSPVSRVTGMYGYTF.